Below, 25 T cell receptor beta chains from the same sample are listed, as sequenced in a study of cytomegalovirus exposure and HLA in healthy donors. The study ran its PCR with 60 Vbeta and 13 Jbeta primers. Generated by immunoSEQ multiplex PCR, the TCRdb table keeps only in-frame clones and is missing some. The sample carries under 150,000 clones, roughly 78% recorded once. Sequencing used PBMCs. Receptors were obtained from a man aged 50 or older in good health and CMV-seropositive.

This clone was seen more than once but under ten times. CDR3 sequence reads: CASSLEGRGQPQHF. The CDR3 nucleotides read TGCGCCAGCAGCTTGGAGGGAAGGGGTCAGCCCCAGCATTTT. The V call is TRBV5-1, the J call TRBJ1-5, with TRBD1 as a possible D gene (5 bases). The germline CDR1 and CDR2 sequences are SGHRS and YFSETQ. The CDR3 spans 14 residues. Trimming removed 0 bases from V and 6 bases from J, with 10 bases in between. Supplemented by reference TRBV5-1 and TRBJ1-5, the full variable domain reads KAGVTQTPRYLIKTRGQQVTLSCSPISGHRSVSWYQQTPGQGLQFLFEYFSETQRNKGNFPGRFSGRQFSNSRSEMNVSTLELGDSALYLCASSLEGRGQPQHFGDGTRLSIL.

This chain joins TRBV21-1 and TRBJ2-4; no check of the table's D call, TRBD2, against the DNA was made. TRBV21-1 has pseudogene status. The CDR3 is 14 residues long. The CDR3: CASESGRAKNIQYF. In nucleotides, the CDR3 is TGTGCCAGCGAGAGCGGGAGAGCCAAAAACATTCAGTACTTC.

This chain links TRBV5-6 with TRBJ2-3, with 7 nucleotides matching TRBD2. V was pared by 4 bases and J by 1 base, with 6 bases of the junction left unmatched. The germline gives CDR1 SGHDT, CDR2 YYEEEE. The CDR3 runs to 15 residues. CDR3 region: CASSPDSGGTDTQYF. In DNA form, the CDR3 reads TGTGCCAGCAGCCCCGACAGCGGGGGCACAGATACGCAGTATTTT.

This clone was observed a single time. The chain has TRBV9 and TRBJ2-5; D possibly corresponds to TRBD2 (6 bases). Trimming cost V 7 bases and J 2 bases, with 12 bases left between them. CDR1 SGDLS and CDR2 YYNGEE come from the germline V gene. The CDR3 is 13 residues long. In DNA form, the CDR3 reads TGTGCCAGCGGCCGGGACTTACAAGAGACCCAGTACTTC. Protein: CASGRDLQETQYF.

The chain recombines TRBV5-1 with TRBJ2-7; maybe TRBD2 (5 bases). The length of the CDR3 is 13 residues. The V gene's germline CDR1 is SGHRS and CDR2 YFSETQ. With 4 bases removed from V and 2 bases from J, the gap between germline ends came to 10 bases. The CDR3 here is CASSGPEAYEQYF. In DNA, the CDR3 is TGCGCCAGCAGCGGGCCGGAGGCCTACGAGCAGTACTTC.

The genes are TRBV4-1 and TRBJ2-1; 9 bases map to TRBD2. The CDR3 contains 13 residues. CDR1 is MGHRA and CDR2 is YSYEKL in the germline V gene. After removal of 4 bases from V and 12 bases from J, the junction contained 7 bases not matched to a gene. For the CDR3, the DNA is TGCGCCAGCAGCCCGGAGGGCGGGAGGGGGCAGTTCTTC. Residues: CASSPEGGRGQFF.

CDR3 region: CASSSFSGGSTDTQYF. Here the CDR3 DNA reads TGTGCCAGCAGTAGCTTTAGCGGGGGGTCCACAGATACGCAGTATTTT. The V gene is TRBV27, the J gene TRBJ2-3; the match to TRBD2 covers 10 bases. The germline CDR1 and CDR2 sequences are MNHEY and SMNVEV (reference sequence). This CDR3 has 16 residues. The V segment lost 5 bases and the J segment 2 bases; nucleotides outside the gene matches: 7.

The rearrangement joins TRBV6-1 to TRBJ2-5; the D gene is possibly TRBD1 (6 bases). V lost 1 base and J lost 6, with 9 bases in between. Germline lookup yields CDR1 MNHNS and CDR2 SASEGT. This CDR3 spans 13 amino acids. The CDR3 spells CASSEVGTKTQYF. In DNA, the CDR3 is TGTGCCAGCAGTGAAGTGGGGACAAAGACCCAGTACTTC.

As concerns this clone: Sequence at one end of the junction differs from germline and may be a read error. The chain combines TRBV5-6 with TRBJ2-3; the match to TRBD1 covers 7 bases. The CDR3 runs 13 residues. Germline-derived CDR1 and CDR2 are SGHDT and YYEEEE. The CDR3 protein is CASRRDRPGSQSF. The DNA of the CDR3 is TGTGCCAGCAGGAGGGACAGACCCGGGTCGCAGTCGTTT.

V usage is TRBV18 and J usage is TRBJ1-3; 7 nucleotides line up with TRBD1. The CDR3 is 15 residues long. V dropped 7 bases and J dropped 4; count of bases not matched to a gene: 10. CDR1 is KGHSH and CDR2 is LQKENI in the germline V gene. In nucleotides, the CDR3 is TGTGCCAGCTTCCCCTCGACAGGGTCAGGAAACACCATATATTTT. Amino acid sequence: CASFPSTGSGNTIYF.

The chain has TRBV10-2 and TRBJ2-7; 7 nucleotides agree with TRBD2. This CDR3 is built from 13 residues. Germline CDR1 is WSHSY and CDR2 is SAAADI. Trimming removed 4 bases from V and 3 bases from J; junction bases left unmatched: 3. CDR3 in DNA: TGCGCCAGCAGTGTCCCGGGGGGCTACGAGCAGTACTTC. This translates into CASSVPGGYEQYF.

This clone was observed a few times. The gene calls are TRBV29-1 and TRBJ1-1; the match to TRBD1 covers 10 bases. V gave up 7 bases and J gave up 0 bases; unmatched junction bases: 5. The CDR3 has 14 residues. Germline V lookup: CDR1 SQVTM, CDR2 ANQGSEA. This chain's CDR3 is CSGTTGGMNTEAFF. CDR3 coding DNA: TGCAGCGGAACGACAGGGGGCATGAACACTGAAGCTTTCTTT.

The chain couples TRBV11-2 to TRBJ1-1; 7 bases fit TRBD1. Germline V gene sequence: CDR1 SGHAT, CDR2 FQNNGV. CDR3 length: 13 amino acids. The V gene end was trimmed by 2 bases and the J gene end by 10 bases; junction bases not matched to a gene: 7. In DNA form, the CDR3 reads TGTGCCAGCAGCTTACTACAGGGGCCCGTAGCTTTCTTT. Protein: CASSLLQGPVAFF.

This rearrangement joins TRBV5-1 to TRBJ2-7; 10 bases fit TRBD2. With V trimmed by 4 bases and J by 6 bases, 13 bases remained unmatched. Per the germline V gene, CDR1 is SGHRS and CDR2 is YFSETQ. The CDR3 has 16 residues. The CDR3 DNA sequence: TGCGCCAGCAGCCCGGTGAGCGGGAGGGCCGCCGGCGAGCAGTACTTC. Amino acid sequence: CASSPVSGRAAGEQYF.

This clone was observed a handful of times. V usage is TRBV28 and J usage is TRBJ1-1; TRBD1 aligns across 9 bases. Germline CDR1 MDHEN, CDR2 SYDVKM. V shed 5 bases and J 5 bases; nucleotides not matched to a gene: 9. The CDR3 extends over 15 amino acids. CDR3 nucleotides: TGTGCCAGCAGTCTAGGACAGGGGTTTAGGACTGAAGCTTTCTTT. This sequence encodes CASSLGQGFRTEAFF.

This chain links TRBV7-8 with TRBJ2-7; TRBD2 matches 10 bases. CDR1 and CDR2 from the germline V gene are SGHVS and FQNEAQ. V lost 5 bases, J lost 7 bases, and 17 bases stayed unmatched. This CDR3 region has 17 residues. The CDR3 protein is CASSTPFSGGLFIEQYF. Written as DNA, the CDR3 is TGTGCCAGCAGCACGCCTTTTAGCGGGGGGCTATTCATAGAGCAGTACTTC.

The rearrangement joins TRBV7-9 to TRBJ2-1, with D perhaps TRBD1 (6 bases). Germline V lookup: CDR1 SEHNR, CDR2 FQNEAQ (reference sequence). This CDR3 has 12 residues. V was cut by 5 bases and J by 6 bases, with 8 bases left in between. CDR3 DNA: TGTGCCAGCAGCCCGACAGGCAATGAGCAGTTCTTC. This translates into CASSPTGNEQFF.

The chain couples TRBV7-9 to TRBJ2-4; no firm D call. This CDR3 comprises 16 residues. CDR1 is SEHNR and CDR2 is FQNEAQ in the germline V gene (reference sequence). Trimming left V 7 bases short and J 1 base short, with 17 bases between. CDR3 in DNA: TGTGCCAGCACTCCCCCCCCCGGGTCGGCCAAAAACATTCAGTACTTC. Translating it yields CASTPPPGSAKNIQYF. Complete variable domain (other parts from reference TRBV7-9 and TRBJ2-4): DTGVSQNPRHKITKRGQNVTFRCDPISEHNRLYWYRQTLGQGPEFLTYFQNEAQLEKSRLLSDRFSAERPKGSFSTLEIQRTEQGDSAMYLCASTPPPGSAKNIQYFGAGTRLSVL.

The chain recombines TRBV27 with TRBJ1-2; a weak D match, TRBD1 (5 bases). Germline CDR1 MNHEY, CDR2 SMNVEV (reference sequence). V lost 6 bases to trimming and J lost 4 bases, with 21 bases between them. This CDR3 is 16 amino acids long. The CDR3 sequence: CASRIMGGEGTYGYTF. CDR3 sequence (DNA): TGTGCCAGCAGAATTATGGGGGGGGAGGGGACCTATGGCTACACCTTC.

There are a few counts of this clone. The V call is TRBV6-4, the J call TRBJ2-3; TRBD1 is a possible D gene (6 bases). V lost 5 bases to trimming and J lost 3 bases, with 6 bases between them. The germline gives CDR1 MRHNA, CDR2 SNTAGT. The CDR3 is 12 amino acids. The CDR3 is CASSQGTDTQYF. CDR3 sequence (DNA): TGTGCCAGCAGTCAGGGGACAGATACGCAGTATTTT.

The J gene is TRBJ2-3, the V gene TRBV5-6, with TRBD2 as a possible D gene (6 bases). The CDR3 totals 15 residues. Trimming cost V 0 bases and J 5 bases, with 13 bases left between them. CDR1 is SGHDT and CDR2 is YYEEEE in the germline V gene. The CDR3 coding sequence is TGTGCCAGCAGCTTGGCTCGGACGGGGGTAGATACGCAGTATTTT. Its translation: CASSLARTGVDTQYF. The full variable domain, in which reference TRBV5-6 and TRBJ2-3 provide the parts outside the CDR3, is DAGVTQSPTHLIKTRGQQVTLRCSPKSGHDTVSWYQQALGQGPQFIFQYYEEEERQRGNFPDRFSGHQFPNYSSELNVNALLLGDSALYLCASSLARTGVDTQYFGPGTRLTVL.

The J gene is TRBJ1-5, the V gene TRBV6-1, with D possibly being TRBD1 (5 bases). The ends were cut back, 2 bases at V and 5 bases at J, with 10 bases in the middle. The CDR3 runs 14 residues. From germline, CDR1 is MNHNS and CDR2 SASEGT. In DNA form, the CDR3 reads TGTGCCAGCAGTGAATTTAGGGGTGATCAGCCCCAGCATTTT. Its translation: CASSEFRGDQPQHF.

The J gene is TRBJ2-3, the V gene TRBV6-5, with D perhaps matching TRBD1 (5 bases). Trimming took off 0 bases at V and 8 bases at J, with 15 bases between the two ends. Germline V gives CDR1 MNHEY, CDR2 SVGAGI. The CDR3 extends over 15 amino acids. The CDR3 loop is CASSYSGQALSTQYF. The CDR3 DNA follows: TGTGCCAGCAGTTACTCGGGGCAGGCCCTAAGTACGCAGTATTTT.

The gene calls are TRBV7-5 and TRBJ2-5; the table's D call, TRBD1, was not checked against the DNA. TRBV7-5 is a listed pseudogene. The CDR3 consists of 17 residues. CDR3 DNA: TGTGCCAGAAGCCGAATTCAGGGAAAGGGGGTCCAAGAGACCCAGTACTTC. It specifies CARSRIQGKGVQETQYF.

V usage is TRBV6-1 and J usage is TRBJ1-6; D unclear. The CDR3 totals 14 residues. V gave up 3 bases and J gave up 7 bases, with 10 bases separating them. The germline CDR1 and CDR2 sequences are MNHNS and SASEGT. The CDR3 spells CASSDPSRNSPLHF. In DNA form, the CDR3 reads TGTGCCAGCAGTGACCCTTCCAGGAATTCACCCCTCCACTTT.